This TCR beta chain was identified during a study of T cell responses to AZD1222 COVID-19 vaccine. Background on the study: Second doses were pooled across both intervals (about 4 or about 12 weeks).

Findings and caveats of the study: Donors were mostly white British, more females; clonal diversity possibly underestimated. Of the AZD1222 recipients, only five or six were seropositive at baseline.

On this clone itself: Its antigen is unknown.

Clones were sequenced by immunoSEQ multiplex PCR, and TCRdb holds only the in-frame ones, with some missing. The data show some 130,000 clones, approximately 90% seen once. Germline lookup yields CDR1 LGHNA and CDR2 YSLEER. The CDR3 loop spans 15 amino acids. Trimming cost V 0 bases and J 6 bases, with 14 bases left between them. The sequencing here drew on peripheral blood, taken on day 0 of AZD1222 vaccination. The chain recombines TRBV4-3 with TRBJ1-2, with no clear D. The clonotype was recovered from an adult in good health. DNA for the CDR3: TGCGCCAGCAGCCAAGATGCCTTAGCAAGAGATGGCTACACCTTC. Residues: CASSQDALARDGYTF.